Below are 5 T cell receptor beta chains sequenced from a single sample in a study of blood T cell repertoires in COVID-19 (TCRdb year 2020). Receptors were amplified or captured by the immunoSEQ multiplex PCR assay. Sourced from immuneACCESS, this table was stored by TCRdb with only in-frame sequences that have V and J called. A share of the clones is absent; for the studies checked, an unresolved V gene accounts for under half, and the remainder has no known explanation. The table for this sample lists about 83,000 clones; roughly 85% of them were counted only once. Of the sample, 5% to 6.5% is held by the ten largest clones. Sequencing input: peripheral blood. These receptors were obtained from a man aged 60-69 years with acute or convalescent COVID-19.

The table lists this clone with a count of one. The rearrangement links TRBV5-4 to TRBJ1-1; 11 bases are shared with TRBD1. In germline, CDR1 is SGHNT, CDR2 YYREEE (reference sequence). This CDR3 has 14 amino acids. Trimming removed 2 bases from V and 10 bases from J; junction bases left unmatched: 7. DNA for the CDR3: TGTGCCAGCAGCTTCCGTGGACAGGGGGCCGGAGCTTTCTTT. Its protein is CASSFRGQGAGAFF.

This rearrangement joins TRBV10-3 to TRBJ1-2; the match to TRBD1 covers 11 bases. V lost 3 bases and J lost 7; bases outside the gene matches: 4. Germline V gene lookup returns CDR1 ENHRY and CDR2 SYGVKD. The CDR3 consists of 14 residues. The CDR3 here is CAISEGQGARGYTF. In DNA, the CDR3 is TGTGCCATCAGTGAAGGACAGGGGGCTCGTGGCTACACCTTC.

This chain joins TRBV6-1 and TRBJ1-5, with D unclear. The CDR3 loop spans 16 amino acids. Germline values: CDR1 MNHNS, CDR2 SASEGT. With 1 base removed from V and 5 bases from J, the gap between germline ends came to 15 bases. CDR3 DNA sequence: TGTGCCAGCAGTGAAGATCTTGAGGGTGGTGATCAGCCCCAGCATTTT. Protein sequence: CASSEDLEGGDQPQHF.

V and J are TRBV14 and TRBJ1-3, with D perhaps matching TRBD1 (5 bases). This CDR3 comprises 14 residues. Germline values: CDR1 SGHDN, CDR2 FVKESK. V dropped 6 bases and J dropped 1 base, with 10 bases sitting between them. CDR3 sequence: CASRPGSSGNTIYF. The DNA for the CDR3 is TGTGCCAGCAGGCCAGGGTCTTCTGGAAACACCATATATTTT.

This chain uses TRBV6-6 with TRBJ1-4, with a weak D call TRBD1 (5 bases). V lost 5 bases, J lost 3 bases, and 16 bases lay in between. The CDR3 has 16 residues. The germline V gene has CDR1 MNHNY and CDR2 SVGAGI (reference sequence). As DNA, the CDR3 is TGTGCCAGCAGTGCCTCGAAAGGGGCAGCTAATGAAAAACTGTTTTTT. Translation gives CASSASKGAANEKLFF.